Shown below are 9 T cell receptor beta chains from a single sample sequenced in a study of regulatory and conventional T cells in RAG deficiency. Conventional CD4+ T cells were sorted from blood as CD25-low CD127-high cells. The data were produced by immunoSEQ multiplex PCR, yet TCRdb's version contains in-frame clones alone and is incomplete. This table has about 30,000 clones, about 96% appearing once. The same data also went into a second study, on regulatory T cells. According to that study: Primers: 52 TRBV forward and 13 TRBJ reverse.

Sequencing was performed on CD25- CD4+ T cells sorted from blood. Receptors were obtained from a human donor in good health.

V usage is TRBV5-6 and J usage is TRBJ1-4; 7 bases agree with TRBD1. This CDR3 has 15 amino acids. CDR1 and CDR2 from the germline V gene are SGHDT and YYEEEE. The ends lost 4 bases at V and 5 bases at J; junction bases unmatched: 8. The CDR3 bases are TGTGCCAGCAGCAACCGGGACAGTCAAAATGAAAAACTGTTTTTT. It encodes CASSNRDSQNEKLFF.

The chain joins TRBV18 to TRBJ2-7, with 14 positions matching TRBD2. The V and J ends lost 4 bases and 5 bases, in that order; junction bases with no gene match: 10. Germline lookup yields CDR1 KGHSH and CDR2 LQKENI. The CDR3 is made up of 17 amino acids. In DNA form, the CDR3 reads TGTGCCAGCTCACGACTAGCGGGGGGGGTTCCTTGGGACGAGCAGTACTTC. Its protein is CASSRLAGGVPWDEQYF.

This clone was detected once. This chain uses TRBV11-3 with TRBJ2-2; 11 bases fit TRBD2. The CDR3 has 18 residues. In germline, CDR1 is SGHNT, CDR2 YENEEA. The trim removed 0 bases at V and 7 bases at J, leaving 10 bases unmatched. CDR3 DNA: TGTGCCAGCAGCTTAGATATCCGCCGACTAGCGGGAATCGGGGAGCTGTTTTTT. Translated, it gives CASSLDIRRLAGIGELFF. Full variable domain (rest looked up from reference TRBV11-3 and TRBJ2-2): EAGVVQSPRYKIIEKKQPVAFWCNPISGHNTLYWYLQNLGQGPELLIRYENEEAVDDSQLPKDRFSAERLKGVDSTLKIQPAELGDSAVYLCASSLDIRRLAGIGELFFGEGSRLTVL.

The chain couples TRBV7-9 to TRBJ2-1, with unresolved D. Germline V gives CDR1 SEHNR, CDR2 FQNEAQ (reference sequence). The CDR3 extends over 19 amino acids. Trimming shortened V by 0 bases and J by 0 bases, and 18 bases separated the two germline ends. CDR3 loop: CASSLAYGLNLSSYNEQFF. CDR3 coding DNA: TGTGCCAGCAGCTTAGCATACGGTTTGAACCTTAGCTCCTACAATGAGCAGTTCTTC.

This clone was counted a single time. The V gene is TRBV2, the J gene TRBJ1-5; 8 bases align to TRBD1. CDR3 length: 15 amino acids. V lost 4 bases and J lost 6; bases outside the gene matches: 8. Germline lookup yields CDR1 SNHLY and CDR2 FYNNEI. The CDR3 DNA reads TGTGCCAGCAGTGCGGACAGGGAAAGGAGTCAGCCCCAGCATTTT. Amino acid sequence: CASSADRERSQPQHF.

The V and J genes are TRBV5-6 and TRBJ1-2; tentatively, D is TRBD1 (6 bases). Germline-derived CDR1 and CDR2 are SGHDT and YYEEEE. Trimming removed 4 bases at V and 5 bases at J, with 18 bases between. The CDR3 spans 15 residues. CDR3 DNA: TGTGCCAGCAGCCCTGGGGGCGGACAGCCTTATGGCTACACCTTC. This encodes CASSPGGGQPYGYTF.

V and J are TRBV6-5 and TRBJ2-7; unclear D gene. The length of the CDR3 is 14 residues. Between the trimmed V and J ends, which lost 6 bases and 3 bases, there was a span of 15 bases. Looked up from germline, CDR1 is MNHEY and CDR2 is SVGAGI. DNA for the CDR3: TGTGCCAGCAGGCCTCATGAACACCGCTACGAGCAGTACTTC. This sequence encodes CASRPHEHRYEQYF.

In this sample, this clone turned up a few times. The CDR3, as DNA: TGCAGCGTTGTACAGGGTGGGACCGGGGAGCTGTTTTTT. Translating gives CSVVQGGTGELFF. The genes are TRBV29-1 and TRBJ2-2; weak D call: TRBD1 (6 bases). Germline CDR1 is SQVTM and CDR2 is ANQGSEA. V was trimmed by 4 bases and J by 5 bases, leaving 11 bases between them. This CDR3 has 13 amino acids.

The chain recombines TRBV29-1 with TRBJ2-6; D is possibly TRBD2 (5 bases). The CDR3 has 15 amino acids. Trimming removed 7 bases from V and 0 bases from J, with 13 bases in between. In germline, CDR1 is SQVTM, CDR2 ANQGSEA. CDR3 nucleotide sequence: TGCAGCGCCCTCGGCCGGGGCTCTGGGGCCAACGTCCTGACTTTC. This translates into CSALGRGSGANVLTF.